Following are 28 T cell receptor beta chains from one sample sequenced in a study of T cell responses to AZD1222 COVID-19 vaccine. Generated by immunoSEQ multiplex PCR, the TCRdb table keeps only in-frame clones and is missing some. The sample has 150,000 or so clones, roughly 91% seen once. The source was peripheral blood, collected on day 0 of AZD1222 vaccination. Source of these receptors: an adult in good health.

The chain combines TRBV6-4 with TRBJ2-3; D gene unclear. Trimming took 3 bases from V and 2 from J, leaving 9 bases between them. CDR1 is MRHNA, CDR2 SNTAGT, per germline. CDR3 length equals 14 residues. The CDR3 here is CASSESESTDTQYF. The CDR3 DNA sequence: TGTGCCAGCAGTGAAAGTGAGTCCACAGATACGCAGTATTTT.

In this sample, this clone turned up a few times. CDR3 residues: CASSWDREETQYF. CDR3 sequence (DNA): TGTGCCAGCAGCTGGGACAGGGAAGAGACCCAGTACTTC. The V gene is TRBV5-6, the J gene TRBJ2-5, with 9 bases identical to TRBD1. The CDR3 is 13 amino acids. CDR1 is SGHDT, CDR2 YYEEEE, per germline. V lost 3 bases to trimming and J lost 3 bases; unmatched junction nucleotides: 0.

This chain uses TRBV11-2 with TRBJ1-5; D is possibly TRBD1 (5 bases). The CDR3 totals 18 residues. V was pared by 1 base and J by 6 bases, with 22 bases between. The germline V gene has CDR1 SGHAT and CDR2 FQNNGV. CDR3 in DNA: TGTGCCAGCAGCTTAGGGGGATGGCTAGGGGCTATAACTCAGCCCCAGCATTTT. This gives the protein CASSLGGWLGAITQPQHF.

The chain has TRBV3-1 (or the pseudogene TRBV3-2) and TRBJ1-2; the D is unclear. CDR3 size: 13 residues. The germline gives CDR1 LGHDT, CDR2 YNNKEL (reference sequence). V was pared by 6 bases and J by 8 bases, with 16 bases between. The CDR3 nucleotides are TGTGCCAGCAGGCCAGCGGGGAGGCCGGGCTACACCTTC. Its translation is CASRPAGRPGYTF.

J is TRBJ1-6 and V is TRBV7-9, with 9 bases fitting TRBD1. Germline trimming cut 4 bases from V and 7 bases from J; bases unmatched to any gene: 8. Germline V lookup: CDR1 SEHNR, CDR2 FQNEAQ (reference sequence). This CDR3 is 16 amino acids long. For the CDR3, the DNA is TGTGCCAGCAGCTATACTACCGGGACAGGGAATTCACCCCTCCACTTT. This translates into CASSYTTGTGNSPLHF.

V and J are TRBV12-5 and TRBJ2-3; TRBD1 might be the D (6 bases). The CDR3 sequence is 16 residues long. Trimming took off 0 bases at V and 0 bases at J, with 10 bases between the two ends. Germline V gives CDR1 LGHNT, CDR2 FRNRAP. The CDR3 loop is CASGLVLGQSTDTQYF. DNA for the CDR3: TGTGCTAGTGGTTTGGTACTGGGACAAAGCACAGATACGCAGTATTTT.

This clone was detected only once. This chain links TRBV7-2 with TRBJ2-2, with 8 bases lining up with TRBD2. CDR3 length: 17 amino acids. The germline gives CDR1 SGHTA, CDR2 FQGNSA. Germline trimming cut 1 base from V and 6 bases from J; bases unmatched to any gene: 10. This chain's CDR3 is CASSLGIRGGRPGELFF. The CDR3 DNA reads TGTGCCAGCAGCTTAGGGATCCGGGGGGGCCGTCCCGGGGAGCTGTTTTTT.

The chain links TRBV24-1 to TRBJ2-7; D is unresolved. There are 16 residues in the CDR3. CDR1 is KGHDR, CDR2 SFDVKD, per germline. V lost 2 bases, J lost 0 bases, and 13 bases lay in between. The CDR3 protein is CATSDSVRVPSYEQYF. The CDR3 DNA reads TGTGCCACCAGTGATTCTGTTAGGGTGCCCTCCTACGAGCAGTACTTC.

The V call is TRBV10-2, the J call TRBJ2-7, with 9 bases matching TRBD1. J lost 1 base, V lost 6 bases, and 7 bases had no gene match. CDR1 WSHSY and CDR2 SAAADI come from the germline V gene. The CDR3 runs to 15 residues. The CDR3 nucleotides are TGCGCCAGCAGCGGGCCGGGACAGGGTTCCTACGAGCAGTACTTC. Encoded protein: CASSGPGQGSYEQYF.

The genes are TRBV19 and TRBJ2-3; 9 nucleotides match TRBD2. The CDR3 contains 15 residues. V lost 6 bases, J lost 2 bases, and 6 bases stayed unmatched. CDR1 and CDR2 from the germline V gene are LNHDA and SQIVND (reference sequence). This CDR3 is CASRASGVNTDTQYF. The CDR3 coding sequence is TGTGCCAGTAGGGCTAGCGGGGTTAACACAGATACGCAGTATTTT.

This clone appeared a single time. This chain links TRBV28 with TRBJ1-5; D is unclear. The length of the CDR3 is 12 residues. Trimming stripped 6 bases from V and 0 bases from J, with 3 bases between. Per the germline V gene, CDR1 is MDHEN and CDR2 is SYDVKM. The CDR3 is CASRLSNQPQHF. CDR3 DNA sequence: TGTGCCAGCAGACTTAGCAATCAGCCCCAGCATTTT. Full variable domain (rest looked up from reference TRBV28 and TRBJ1-5): DVKVTQSSRYLVKRTGEKVFLECVQDMDHENMFWYRQDPGLGLRLIYFSYDVKMKEKGDIPEGYSVSREKKERFSLILESASTNQTSMYLCASRLSNQPQHFGDGTRLSIL.

The chain uses TRBV4-2 and TRBJ2-2, with 8 bases that match TRBD2. The V gene end was trimmed by 0 bases and the J gene end by 1 base; junction bases not matched to a gene: 4. CDR1 is LGHNA and CDR2 is YNFKEQ in the germline V gene. The CDR3 has 17 amino acids. CDR3 bases: TGTGCCAGCAGCCAAGAGGTCCTAGCGGGGAACACCGGGGAGCTGTTTTTT. Translated, it gives CASSQEVLAGNTGELFF.

The CDR3 DNA follows: TGTGCCAGCAGTTTTCAGGGGTATGGTCCCAACCTCGTGGAGAAATTCACCGGGGAGCTGTTTTTT. The encoded protein is CASSFQGYGPNLVEKFTGELFF. J is TRBJ2-2 and V is TRBV28; a weak D match, TRBD1 (6 bases). This CDR3 region has 22 residues. V was shortened by 3 bases and J by 4 bases, with 33 bases between the two germline ends. Germline loops: CDR1 MDHEN, CDR2 SYDVKM.

This chain uses TRBV9 with TRBJ1-1; TRBD1 agrees at 11 bases. The CDR3 length is 13 residues. Germline CDR1 reads SGDLS; CDR2 reads YYNGEE. V was pared by 0 bases and J by 10 bases, with 2 bases of the junction left unmatched. The DNA of the CDR3 is TGTGCCAGCAGCGTAGTCGGGACAGGGGGAGCTTTCTTT. The encoded protein is CASSVVGTGGAFF.

The chain couples TRBV11-1 to TRBJ1-2; D is ambiguous. V was pared by 1 base and J by 0 bases, with 6 bases between. Germline V gene sequence: CDR1 SGHAT, CDR2 FQDESV (reference sequence). The CDR3 is made up of 14 amino acids. CDR3: CASSLDTTNYGYTF. The CDR3 DNA reads as TGTGCCAGCAGCTTAGACACCACTAACTATGGCTACACCTTC.

The rearrangement links TRBV4-3 to TRBJ2-3; perhaps TRBD2 as D (6 bases). CDR1 is LGHNA, CDR2 YSLEER, per germline. The CDR3 loop spans 18 amino acids. Trimming shortened V by 4 bases and J by 1 base, and 21 bases separated the two germline ends. Here the CDR3 reads CASSPPAPREWGTDTQYF. Here the CDR3 DNA reads TGCGCCAGCAGCCCACCCGCACCCCGGGAGTGGGGCACAGATACGCAGTATTTT.

The chain is built from TRBV7-2 and TRBJ2-7; a weak D match, TRBD1 (6 bases). The CDR3 has 15 residues. V was clipped by 4 bases and J by 3 bases, with 16 bases between them. Germline CDR1 is SGHTA and CDR2 is FQGNSA. This CDR3 reads CASSYDGQNFYEQYF. The DNA of the CDR3 is TGTGCCAGCAGCTATGACGGACAGAATTTCTACGAGCAGTACTTC.

The V and J genes are TRBV19 and TRBJ2-5; 9 bases line up with TRBD1. This CDR3 spans 15 amino acids. Germline CDR1 and CDR2: LNHDA and SQIVND (reference sequence). The V gene end was trimmed by 6 bases and the J gene end by 3 bases; junction bases not matched to a gene: 8. The CDR3 DNA reads TGTGCCAGTAGACATACCGGGACAGGGAAAGAGACCCAGTACTTC. It yields the protein CASRHTGTGKETQYF.

The rearrangement joins TRBV18 to TRBJ2-2; the D gene could be TRBD1 or TRBD2 (5 bases each). This CDR3 is built from 16 residues. With 2 bases removed from V and 5 bases from J, the gap between germline ends came to 15 bases. Germline V gene sequence: CDR1 KGHSH, CDR2 LQKENI. Here the CDR3 reads CASSPNGAEITGELFF. CDR3 sequence (DNA): TGTGCCAGCTCACCAAACGGGGCAGAAATAACCGGGGAGCTGTTTTTT.

The V and J genes are TRBV19 and TRBJ1-6, with 7 bases aligning to TRBD1. The germline CDR1 and CDR2 sequences are LNHDA and SQIVND (reference sequence). The J segment lost 5 bases and the V segment lost 9 bases, leaving 4 bases of the junction unmatched. The CDR3 is 13 residues long. CDR3 DNA sequence: TGTGCCAGCCGGGACAGACATAATTCACCCCTCCACTTT. Translating it yields CASRDRHNSPLHF.

V gene TRBV12-3 or TRBV12-4 combines with J gene TRBJ2-7, with D unclear. Trimming stripped 3 bases from V and 3 bases from J, with 9 bases between. CDR3 size: 13 residues. The CDR3 DNA is TGTGCCAGCAGTTTCTCAGAAATCTACGAGCAGTACTTC. Translating gives CASSFSEIYEQYF.

The chain couples TRBV3-1 (or the pseudogene TRBV3-2) to TRBJ2-3, with 8 bases fitting TRBD1. After removal of 4 bases from V and 4 bases from J, the junction contained 4 bases not matched to a gene. Germline loops: CDR1 LGHDT, CDR2 YNNKEL (reference sequence). The length of the CDR3 is 14 residues. Written as DNA, the CDR3 is TGTGCCAGCAGCCTCGGACAGGGTGCAGATACGCAGTATTTT. Amino acids: CASSLGQGADTQYF.

This clone was observed a handful of times. V is TRBV3-1 (or the pseudogene TRBV3-2) and J is TRBJ1-5; D is unclear. V lost 0 bases, J lost 11 bases, and 17 bases lay in between. Germline V CDR1 and CDR2: LGHDT, YNNKEL (reference sequence). The CDR3 contains 15 residues. DNA of the CDR3: TGTGCCAGCAGCCAAGATATGGCGGGTGGTAGGGCCCAGCATTTT. Amino acids: CASSQDMAGGRAQHF.

This chain connects TRBV5-6 to TRBJ2-3, with 10 nucleotides matching TRBD1. CDR1 and CDR2 (germline): SGHDT, YYEEEE. The CDR3 runs to 16 residues. J was trimmed by 6 bases and V by 3 bases; bases with no gene match: 10. The CDR3 sequence is CASSSWDRGSWDTQYF. CDR3 in DNA: TGTGCCAGCAGCTCCTGGGACAGGGGTTCCTGGGATACGCAGTATTTT.

The rearrangement uses TRBV12-5 and TRBJ2-1; 12 positions match TRBD2. With 6 bases clipped from V and 6 bases from J, the junction kept 9 bases outside the gene matches. Germline V CDR1 and CDR2: LGHNT, FRNRAP. The CDR3 is made up of 16 amino acids. This CDR3 is CASGSVTSGSVNEQFF. CDR3 bases: TGTGCTAGTGGGTCGGTGACTAGCGGGAGTGTCAATGAGCAGTTCTTC.

V usage is TRBV14 and J usage is TRBJ2-3; unclear D gene. CDR3 length: 13 amino acids. Trimming left V 0 bases short and J 12 bases short, with 13 bases between. Per germline, CDR1 SGHDN and CDR2 FVKESK. CDR3 loop: CASSQDKVGSQYF. The CDR3 DNA reads TGTGCCAGCAGCCAAGATAAAGTAGGGTCACAGTATTTT.

The CDR3, as DNA: TGTGCCAGCTCACCCTTGGGACGGATCTCTGGAAACACCATATATTTT. The encoded protein is CASSPLGRISGNTIYF. The V call is TRBV18, the J call TRBJ1-3; the D gene is possibly TRBD1 (5 bases). The CDR3 consists of 16 residues. Germline CDR1 is KGHSH and CDR2 is LQKENI. Trimming removed 3 bases at V and 0 bases at J, with 12 bases between.

V gene TRBV5-1 combines with J gene TRBJ1-5, with TRBD1 matching over 11 bases. V gave up 4 bases and J gave up 7 bases; unmatched junction bases: 4. The V gene's germline CDR1 is SGHRS and CDR2 YFSETQ. The CDR3 runs 14 residues. The CDR3 protein is CASSPGQGDQPQHF. CDR3 DNA sequence: TGCGCCAGCAGCCCGGGACAGGGGGACCAGCCCCAGCATTTT.